The 22 T cell receptor beta chains presented below share a single source sample, sequenced in a study of CD8+ T cells in alopecia areata. Once RNA had been extracted, it was reverse transcribed into cDNA to act as the sequencing template. Sequenced by immunoSEQ multiplex PCR; TCRdb stores in-frame clones only, minus some. The sample holds 170,000 or so clones, 50% to 60% seen once. This material consisted of CD4+ T cells sorted from blood, taken at week 0. All receptors derive from a human donor with alopecia areata.

V gene TRBV4-1 combines with J gene TRBJ2-3; D possibly corresponds to TRBD2 (6 bases). The germline V and J ends were trimmed by 0 bases and 15 bases, with 13 bases remaining between them. Per the germline V gene, CDR1 is MGHRA and CDR2 is YSYEKL. The CDR3 covers 12 residues. CDR3 bases: TGCGCCAGCAGCCAAGAAACGGGGACTCGATATTTT. Translation gives CASSQETGTRYF.

V and J are TRBV6-1 and TRBJ2-7, with 7 nucleotides matching TRBD2. J lost 4 bases, V lost 3 bases, and 6 bases had no gene match. Per the germline V gene, CDR1 is MNHNS and CDR2 is SASEGT. The CDR3 spans 14 residues. CDR3 in amino acids: CASSDGGGPYEQYF. DNA for the CDR3: TGTGCCAGCAGTGATGGGGGGGGTCCATACGAGCAGTACTTC.

As regards this clone: Other DNA sequences of this sample code for an identical CDR3. CDR3 DNA: TGCGCCAGCAGCCCCCGGGCGGGGGAGACCCAGTACTTC. Translating gives CASSPRAGETQYF. The rearrangement uses TRBV5-1 and TRBJ2-5; perhaps TRBD2 as D (6 bases). V was pared by 4 bases and J by 5 bases, with 12 bases between. Germline V gene sequence: CDR1 SGHRS, CDR2 YFSETQ. The CDR3 consists of 13 residues.

J is TRBJ1-1 and V is TRBV9; D perhaps matches TRBD1 (6 bases). The CDR3 consists of 14 residues. Germline assignment: CDR1 SGDLS and CDR2 YYNGEE. V was pared by 6 bases and J by 3 bases, with 15 bases between. The CDR3 coding sequence is TGTGCCAGCACCAAGACAGGCGGCGACACTGAAGCTTTCTTT. This translates into CASTKTGGDTEAFF.

V gene TRBV2 combines with J gene TRBJ1-2, with a weak D call TRBD1 (5 bases). The V end lost 4 bases, the J end lost 4 bases, and 10 bases lay between the germline ends. Germline V lookup: CDR1 SNHLY, CDR2 FYNNEI. The length of the CDR3 is 13 residues. The CDR3 DNA reads TGTGCCAGCAGTGCCTTGGGGGTCTATGGCTACACCTTC. Encoded protein: CASSALGVYGYTF.

This clone was seen more than once but under ten times. This sequence joins TRBV28 and TRBJ2-4; D may be TRBD1 (6 bases). The CDR3 has 14 amino acids. Trimming took 3 bases from V and 10 from J, leaving 16 bases between them. CDR1 and CDR2 (germline): MDHEN, SYDVKM. This CDR3 reads CASSLTSTGQIQYF. The DNA for the CDR3 is TGTGCCAGCAGTTTGACGAGTACAGGGCAAATTCAGTACTTC. The full variable domain, completed using reference TRBV28 and TRBJ2-4, is DVKVTQSSRYLVKRTGEKVFLECVQDMDHENMFWYRQDPGLGLRLIYFSYDVKMKEKGDIPEGYSVSREKKERFSLILESASTNQTSMYLCASSLTSTGQIQYFGAGTRLSVL.

The gene calls are TRBV10-3 and TRBJ2-5; maybe TRBD2 (6 bases). The ends were cut back, 0 bases at V and 5 bases at J, with 10 bases in the middle. Germline CDR1 is ENHRY and CDR2 is SYGVKD. The CDR3 covers 14 residues. CDR3 coding DNA: TGTGCCATCAGTGAGTCTACTAGCAGCGAGACCCAGTACTTC. This sequence encodes CAISESTSSETQYF.

The chain carries TRBV19 and TRBJ2-3; D gene uncertain. The germline V gene encodes CDR1 LNHDA and CDR2 SQIVND (reference sequence). This CDR3 has 16 amino acids. Trimming pared 3 bases from V and 2 bases from J, leaving 15 bases between. CDR3 sequence (DNA): TGTGCCAGTAGTATGAGAGCTAAGGGCTTCACAGATACGCAGTATTTT. It codes for CASSMRAKGFTDTQYF.

The rearrangement links TRBV6-5 to TRBJ1-4; no clear D. The CDR3 spans 16 residues. Germline CDR1 reads MNHEY; CDR2 reads SVGAGI. V dropped 3 bases and J dropped 7 bases, with 18 bases sitting between them. The CDR3 sequence: CASSYSPGDRGEKLFF. In DNA, the CDR3 is TGTGCCAGCAGTTATAGTCCCGGGGATCGTGGTGAAAAACTGTTTTTT.

The chain carries TRBV18 and TRBJ2-3, with 8 bases matching TRBD1. The V gene's germline CDR1 is KGHSH and CDR2 LQKENI. V lost 3 bases and J lost 2; bases outside the gene matches: 4. CDR3 size: 15 residues. CDR3 DNA: TGTGCCAGCTCACCCATGGACAGGGCCACAGATACGCAGTATTTT. Translation gives CASSPMDRATDTQYF.

The genes are TRBV25-1 and TRBJ1-2, with D maybe TRBD1 (5 bases). Germline CDR1 reads MGHDK; CDR2 reads SYGVNS. Trimming cost V 10 bases and J 3 bases, with 21 bases left between them. This CDR3 is built from 15 residues. The CDR3 DNA reads as TGTGCCAACACTTCGGTCAGGGACCCCTACTATGGCTACACCTTC. This gives the protein CANTSVRDPYYGYTF.

V is TRBV4-2 and J is TRBJ2-6; D uncertain. Trimming took 4 bases from V and 4 from J, leaving 14 bases between them. The CDR3 runs 16 residues. The V gene's germline CDR1 is LGHNA and CDR2 YNFKEQ. DNA of the CDR3: TGTGCCAGCAGCCCCAGGTCGGCTTCCGGGGCCAACGTCCTGACTTTC. It codes for CASSPRSASGANVLTF.

J is TRBJ2-5 and V is TRBV5-1, with D possibly TRBD1 on 5 matching bases. V lost 1 base to trimming and J lost 8 bases, with 15 bases between them. This CDR3 has 14 amino acids. CDR1 is SGHRS and CDR2 is YFSETQ in the germline V gene. The CDR3 loop reads CASSLPDKLLTQYF. Written as DNA, the CDR3 is TGCGCCAGCAGCTTGCCGGACAAGCTTCTCACCCAGTACTTC.

V is TRBV29-1 and J is TRBJ2-7; 9 bases are a match to TRBD1. CDR3 length equals 13 residues. From germline, CDR1 is SQVTM and CDR2 ANQGSEA. Trimming at V came to 8 bases and at J to 5 bases, leaving 10 bases not matched to a gene. The CDR3 sequence is CSLRTGEGNEQYF. The CDR3 DNA follows: TGCAGCTTACGGACAGGGGAAGGGAACGAGCAGTACTTC.

V and J are TRBV30 and TRBJ1-1, with a tentative D call TRBD1 (6 bases). The CDR3 has 12 residues. Per germline, CDR1 GTSNPN and CDR2 SVGIG (reference sequence). The ends were cut back, 8 bases at V and 5 bases at J, with 15 bases in the middle. As DNA, the CDR3 is TGTGCCGGGAAACAGGGAGGAACTGAAGCTTTCTTT. This codes for CAGKQGGTEAFF.

For the CDR3, the DNA is TGTGCCAGCTCACTGCGGAGAAATGATGAAAAACTGTTTTTT. Its protein is CASSLRRNDEKLFF. V usage is TRBV18 and J usage is TRBJ1-4; D not resolved. Germline assignment: CDR1 KGHSH and CDR2 LQKENI. CDR3 length: 14 amino acids. The V and J ends lost 4 bases and 6 bases respectively, with 12 bases between them.

The chain links TRBV7-9 to TRBJ1-4; D possibly corresponds to TRBD1 (6 bases). Trimming removed 5 bases at V and 0 bases at J, with 13 bases between. Germline V gene sequence: CDR1 SEHNR, CDR2 FQNEAQ (reference sequence). The CDR3 loop spans 16 amino acids. The CDR3 here is CASSPPTGPTNEKLFF. The CDR3 nucleotides read TGTGCCAGCAGCCCCCCGACAGGCCCAACTAATGAAAAACTGTTTTTT.

V is TRBV4-2 and J is TRBJ1-2; D is unresolved. V dropped 1 base and J dropped 2 bases, with 11 bases sitting between them. The CDR3 is 15 residues long. Germline V gene sequence: CDR1 LGHNA, CDR2 YNFKEQ. The CDR3 bases are TGTGCCAGCAGCCAAGTGCAGGAGATCAACTATGGCTACACCTTC. Translated: CASSQVQEINYGYTF.

This chain uses TRBV7-9 with TRBJ2-7; D might be TRBD1 (5 bases). V lost 5 bases, J lost 0 bases, and 11 bases lay in between. This CDR3 is 14 amino acids long. Germline V lookup: CDR1 SEHNR, CDR2 FQNEAQ (reference sequence). CDR3 nucleotides: TGTGCCAGCAGCACCGACAGTCCCTCCTACGAGCAGTACTTC. Protein: CASSTDSPSYEQYF.

This clone appeared a few times. The chain uses TRBV29-1 and TRBJ1-2, with D unclear. Germline V gives CDR1 SQVTM, CDR2 ANQGSEA. The V and J ends lost 7 bases and 4 bases respectively, with 10 bases between them. The CDR3 covers 11 residues. CDR3: CSATLVYGYTF. Written as DNA, the CDR3 is TGCAGCGCTACACTGGTCTATGGCTACACCTTC.

The chain couples TRBV7-6 to TRBJ1-5, with a possible D match to TRBD1 (5 bases). CDR1 and CDR2 (germline): SGHVS, FNYEAQ. The CDR3 is made up of 16 amino acids. The V gene lost 1 base and the J gene lost 3 bases, with 13 bases spanning the gap. CDR3 in amino acids: CASSLGGGTINQPQHF. CDR3 sequence (DNA): TGTGCCAGCAGCTTAGGTGGGGGAACCATCAATCAGCCCCAGCATTTT.

This clone was observed a handful of times. The J gene is TRBJ1-5, the V gene TRBV10-2; no reliable D call. This CDR3 has 12 amino acids. Germline V gene lookup returns CDR1 WSHSY and CDR2 SAAADI. V was pared by 5 bases and J by 4 bases, with 6 bases between. CDR3 nucleotide sequence: TGCGCCAGCAGTACCGAGAATCAGCCCCAGCATTTT. Amino acids: CASSTENQPQHF.